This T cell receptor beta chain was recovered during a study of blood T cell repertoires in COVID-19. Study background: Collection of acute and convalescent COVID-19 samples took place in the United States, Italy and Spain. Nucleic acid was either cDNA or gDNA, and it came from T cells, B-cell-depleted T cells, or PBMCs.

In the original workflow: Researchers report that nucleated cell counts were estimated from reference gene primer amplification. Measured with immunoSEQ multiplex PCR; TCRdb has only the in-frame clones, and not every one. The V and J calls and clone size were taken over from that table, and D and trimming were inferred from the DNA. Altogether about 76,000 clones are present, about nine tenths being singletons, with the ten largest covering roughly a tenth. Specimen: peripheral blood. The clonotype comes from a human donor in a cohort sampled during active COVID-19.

The CDR3 loop is CSAVTGEGNQPQHF. CDR3 bases: TGCAGCGCCGTGACAGGGGAGGGCAATCAGCCCCAGCATTTT. The rearrangement joins TRBV29-1 to TRBJ1-5, with 8 nucleotides matching TRBD1. The CDR3 is made up of 14 amino acids. CDR1 SQVTM and CDR2 ANQGSEA come from the germline V gene. V was pared by 7 bases and J by 2 bases, with 7 bases of the junction left unmatched.